This TCR beta chain was sequenced for a study of blood T cell repertoires in COVID-19. In the study overall: The United States, Italy and Spain supplied acute and convalescent COVID-19 samples. PBMCs, B-cell-depleted T cells, or T cells were the source of the cDNA or gDNA that made up the material.

Seattle patient enrollment occurred during active infection, with longitudinal follow-up thereafter. As originally analysed: The assay estimated nucleated cells by amplifying reference gene primers. TCRdb's table, derived via immunoSEQ multiplex PCR, lists solely in-frame clones and lacks some. D and trimming come from the DNA, and the V and J calls and clone size come from that table. The table records 200,000 to 300,000 clones, roughly 80% of them present only once. In this sample, this clone turned up once. The CDR3 contains 14 residues. Trimming removed 6 bases from V and 6 bases from J; junction bases left unmatched: 7. Per the germline V gene, CDR1 is LGHDT and CDR2 is YNNKEL (reference sequence).

The V gene is TRBV3-1 (or the pseudogene TRBV3-2), the J gene TRBJ2-3; 9 bases match TRBD2. Input material: peripheral blood. The receptor was derived from a woman aged 80 or older with COVID-19, enrolled during active disease. CDR3 DNA: TGTGCCAGCAGTGTTAGCGGGGGAGGGGATACGCAGTATTTT. This translates into CASSVSGGGDTQYF.